The 14 T cell receptor beta chains below were found in one sample sequenced in a study of Ad26.COV2.S vaccination and SARS-CoV-2 variants. Here immunoSEQ multiplex PCR was the method, and the copy in TCRdb shows in-frame clones only, minus some. The repertoire holds approximately 450,000 clones, with roughly 90% as singletons. Specified treatment: 19 received Ad26.COV2.S at low or high dose, single or two shots; 5 received placebo; per-sample allocation not given. Sampling occurred on day 63 after the first vaccine or placebo injection. The sequences come from peripheral blood, collected in a trial of Ad26.COV2.S vaccine versus placebo. The receptor set was obtained from a person aged 18-60 years who received the Ad26.COV2.S COVID-19 vaccine or a placebo.

This sequence joins TRBV20-1 and TRBJ1-6, with 8 bases fitting TRBD1. V lost 3 bases and J lost 10; bases outside the gene matches: 8. The CDR3 is made up of 14 amino acids. The germline gives CDR1 DFQATT, CDR2 SNEGSKA (reference sequence). The CDR3 bases are TGCAGTGCTAGTCAGGACAGGGAACAGTCACCCCTCCACTTT. This sequence encodes CSASQDREQSPLHF.

J is TRBJ2-1 and V is TRBV7-8; tentative D call: TRBD2 (5 bases). Between the trimmed V and J ends, which lost 5 bases and 1 base, there was a span of 9 bases. This CDR3 region has 14 residues. CDR1 and CDR2 from the germline V gene are SGHVS and FQNEAQ. Here the CDR3 reads CASSPGYSYNEQFF. The CDR3 coding sequence is TGTGCCAGCAGCCCGGGATATTCCTACAATGAGCAGTTCTTC.

This clone appeared once. The chain combines TRBV5-5 with TRBJ2-2; no reliable D call. This CDR3 is built from 15 residues. Germline V gives CDR1 SGHKS, CDR2 YYEKEE (reference sequence). The germline V and J ends were trimmed by 6 bases and 0 bases, with 12 bases remaining between them. The CDR3 DNA reads TGTGCCAGCACCCACCACCACGCGAACACCGGGGAGCTGTTTTTT. Its protein is CASTHHHANTGELFF.

The chain joins TRBV27 to TRBJ2-6; possible D gene TRBD2, 6 bases. Germline V gives CDR1 MNHEY, CDR2 SMNVEV (reference sequence). With 7 bases removed from V and 0 bases from J, the gap between germline ends came to 13 bases. The CDR3 loop spans 16 amino acids. CDR3 coding DNA: TGTGCCAGCAAATGGGACGGGAGCTCTGGGGCCAACGTCCTGACTTTC. Amino acid sequence: CASKWDGSSGANVLTF.

The chain carries TRBV12-3 or TRBV12-4 and TRBJ1-1; D is ambiguous. The CDR3 totals 12 residues. V was clipped by 3 bases and J by 8 bases, with 10 bases between them. CDR3 loop: CASSFIPQEAFF. The CDR3 DNA reads TGTGCCAGCAGTTTTATACCCCAGGAAGCTTTCTTT.

V usage is TRBV19 and J usage is TRBJ1-2; D is possibly TRBD1 (6 bases). CDR1 is LNHDA and CDR2 is SQIVND in the germline V gene (reference sequence). V gave up 0 bases and J gave up 2 bases, with 16 bases separating them. This CDR3 contains 17 residues. The CDR3 DNA follows: TGTGCCAGTAGTATAGATTTCGTCGACAGGTCCAACTATGGCTACACCTTC. Amino acid sequence: CASSIDFVDRSNYGYTF.

The CDR3 coding sequence is TGTGCCAGCAGTGAGGGAGTGAATTCACCCCTCCACTTT. Protein: CASSEGVNSPLHF. J is TRBJ1-6 and V is TRBV6-1; D gene uncertain. Germline CDR1 MNHNS, CDR2 SASEGT. Trimming pared 3 bases from V and 7 bases from J, leaving 7 bases between. The length of the CDR3 is 13 residues.

The genes are TRBV2 and TRBJ2-7, with 9 bases that match TRBD2. The CDR3 loop spans 15 amino acids. Looked up from germline, CDR1 is SNHLY and CDR2 is FYNNEI. V lost 4 bases and J lost 2; bases outside the gene matches: 6. The CDR3 loop reads CASSGRLAVTYEQYF. The CDR3 DNA is TGTGCCAGCAGTGGTCGACTAGCGGTTACCTACGAGCAGTACTTC.

V gene TRBV27 combines with J gene TRBJ1-5; no definite D call. Trimming took 2 bases from V and 6 from J, leaving 8 bases between them. The CDR3 consists of 13 residues. Germline V gene data show CDR1 as MNHEY and CDR2 as SMNVEV (reference sequence). Here the CDR3 DNA reads TGTGCCAGCAGTTTAGAATTTGGTCAGCCCCAGCATTTT. This gives the protein CASSLEFGQPQHF.

The chain employs TRBV29-1 and TRBJ2-6; 7 nucleotides line up with TRBD1. CDR1 and CDR2 (germline): SQVTM, ANQGSEA. V was clipped by 7 bases and J by 0 bases; unmatched bases: 6. This CDR3 comprises 15 residues. The CDR3 bases are TGCAGCGCTTCCAACAGGGGCTCTGGGGCCAACGTCCTGACTTTC. It codes for CSASNRGSGANVLTF.

The rearrangement uses TRBV5-1 and TRBJ2-1; TRBD1 might be the D (5 bases). Between the trimmed V and J ends, which lost 2 bases and 6 bases, there was a span of 9 bases. The CDR3 has 13 residues. Per germline, CDR1 SGHRS and CDR2 YFSETQ. DNA for the CDR3: TGCGCCAGCAGCTTTCAAGGGGCCAATGAGCAGTTCTTC. Amino acid sequence: CASSFQGANEQFF.

The chain couples TRBV3-1 (or the pseudogene TRBV3-2) to TRBJ2-3, with D possibly being TRBD2 (6 bases). The germline V and J ends were trimmed by 3 bases and 0 bases, with 10 bases remaining between them. Per the germline V gene, CDR1 is LGHDT and CDR2 is YNNKEL (reference sequence). This CDR3 region has 15 residues. The CDR3 spells CASSHPGLSTDTQYF. CDR3 nucleotides: TGTGCCAGCAGCCACCCGGGACTCAGCACAGATACGCAGTATTTT.

This sequence joins TRBV28 and TRBJ2-4; 9 nucleotides agree with TRBD1. Losses at the gene ends were 5 bases for V and 0 bases for J; bases not matched to a gene: 11. Germline lookup yields CDR1 MDHEN and CDR2 SYDVKM. This CDR3 has 18 amino acids. CDR3 coding DNA: TGTGCCAGCAGTCCCAGGACAGGGGCCCACCTAGCCAAAAACATTCAGTACTTC. It specifies CASSPRTGAHLAKNIQYF.

The CDR3 DNA is TGTGCCAGCAGTTACGAATATACGCAGTATTTT. Encoded protein: CASSYEYTQYF. The rearrangement uses TRBV6-2 or TRBV6-3 and TRBJ2-3, with no clear D. The CDR3 spans 11 residues. Between the trimmed V and J ends, which lost 2 bases and 7 bases, there was a span of 4 bases. Looked up from germline, CDR1 is MNHEY and CDR2 is SVGEGT.